Here is one T cell receptor beta chain with its context. The target of this receptor is not known. Base quality data are lacking; no much larger clone is found one base away. Looking up the germline V gene (reference sequence) yields CDR1 LGHDT and CDR2 YNNKEL. V and J are truncated by 9 bases and 0 bases respectively, leaving an intervening sequence of 15 bases. The CDR3 holds 14 amino acids from the cysteine to the phenylalanine. The entry retains the CDR3 DNA only, 42 bases that are in frame from base 1. The receptor library was made with PCR. This sample was sequenced with an Illumina HiSeq 2500. Unique molecular identifiers were incorporated into TCR beta cDNA libraries to reduce PCR and sequencing biases. Every 1 to 10 million input T cells yielded around 500,000 cDNA molecules, meaning each molecule approximated one T cell. Patient libraries were prepared and sequenced with the same protocol used for the earlier healthy control dataset. Within a given batch, samples were prepared together, multiplexed and sequenced on the same HiSeq lane. Processing in the source paper ran as follows. Raw barcoded reads were processed with MIGEC, discarding single-read molecular identifier groups before consensus assembly and CDR3 extraction. Clonotype tables were post-analysed with VDJtools, and diversity was normalized by down-sampling all datasets to the smallest sample size. To correct batch-related cross-sample contamination, repertoire overlap clustering matched CDR3 amino acid sequences but not nucleotide sequences. TCRdb passed the public sequencing reads through fastp at Q25 and MiXCR, retaining productive beta sequences. Under each unique CDR3 protein, matching rows form one entry showing the most common genes and DNA. In this record, the V and J calls reflect TCRdb's handling and not the investigators' own analysis. For this sample the table gives hundreds of thousands of distinct CDR3 sequences, of which 25% to 30% were detected only once. The ten biggest clones cover about 0.5% of the sample.

This sample was included in a study of post-analysis software for immune sequencing data (dated by TCRdb to the mid-2010s). Regarding the research as a whole: Disease courses on record covered relapsing-remitting, secondary progressive and progressive-relapsing multiple sclerosis, though some patients had no subtype annotation. A subset of samples was prepared in parallel using single-end sample barcoding, then pooled and co-amplified after Illumina adapter ligation. The patient repertoires were set against around eleven previously published healthy control repertoires from donors whose ages ranged from roughly 6 to 26 years. What the work shows at the level of the full study, not this receptor alone: Direct clustering with F measure showed strong co-clustering of samples prepared in the same batch, prompting a batch-effect correction. Patients showed significantly higher frequencies than controls for roughly 5 TRBV segments, among them TRBV5-6, TRBV5-1 and TRBV20-1. The control group was slightly older than the multiple sclerosis patient group. Multiple sclerosis patients had significantly lower normalized Chao1 diversity than controls, a result that suggests substantial peripheral T-cell clonal expansion.

To demonstrate the VDJtools post-analysis software, the study profiled TCR beta repertoires from the peripheral blood of 13 young patients with multiple sclerosis. The patients with multiple sclerosis were children and adolescents between 6 and 15 years of age. The TCR originated in a girl aged 10 to 17 with multiple sclerosis. The chain uses TRBV3-1 and TRBJ2-7; the D gene is perhaps TRBD2, on 6 matching bases. The sequencing input was blood. The CDR3: CARKGLLSSYEQYF. The bases read TGTGCCAGAAAGGGACTTTTGAGCTCCTACGAGCAGTACTTC.